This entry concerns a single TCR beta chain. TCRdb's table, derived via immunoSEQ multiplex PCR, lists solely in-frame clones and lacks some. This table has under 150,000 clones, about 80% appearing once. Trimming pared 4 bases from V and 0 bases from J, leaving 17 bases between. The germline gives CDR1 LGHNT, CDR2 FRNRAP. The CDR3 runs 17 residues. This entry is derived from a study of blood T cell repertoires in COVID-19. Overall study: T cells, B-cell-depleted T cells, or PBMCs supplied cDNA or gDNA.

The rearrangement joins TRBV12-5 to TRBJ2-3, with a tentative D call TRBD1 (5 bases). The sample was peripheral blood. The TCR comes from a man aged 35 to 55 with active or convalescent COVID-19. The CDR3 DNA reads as TGTGCTAGTGGTTCCAAAACATCAGGGTCGAGCACAGATACGCAGTATTTT. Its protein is CASGSKTSGSSTDTQYF.